These T cell receptor beta chains were read from a single sample in a study of shared clonotypes between healthy human individuals. Repertoires were generated with immunoSEQ multiplex PCR, while TCRdb's copy carries only in-frame clones and drops some. The table includes about 2,500,000 clones, around 90% detected once. Sequenced sample: naive CD4+ T cells sorted from blood. The receptors shown here come from a young man in good health. Both conserved end residues are part of each CDR3. The D gene is left open where the match is weak. Clone sizes are given selectively: once, few, many, or a class where the clone is expanded.

V gene	D gene	clone size	J gene	CDR3 protein	CDR3 DNA
TRBV30	-	-	TRBJ2-1	CAWSVSRLLNEQFF	TGTGCCTGGAGTGTAAGCCGACTCCTCAATGAGCAGTTCTTC
TRBV10-3	-	-	TRBJ1-2	CAISDGISPSGYTF	TGTGCCATCAGTGATGGTATTAGTCCTTCGGGCTACACCTTC
TRBV6-5	TRBD1	-	TRBJ1-3	CASSYSGTGGNTIYF	TGTGCCAGCAGTTACTCCGGGACAGGGGGAAACACCATATATTTT
TRBV5-1	-	-	TRBJ1-1	CASSLAIGVNTEAFF	TGCGCCAGCAGCTTGGCCATAGGGGTGAACACTGAAGCTTTCTTT
TRBV18	TRBD1	once	TRBJ2-5	CASSRGQTSQTQYF	TGTGCCAGCTCCCGGGGACAGACCTCGCAGACCCAGTACTTC
TRBV5-1	TRBD1	-	TRBJ2-2	CASSPEGQGAGELFF	TGCGCCAGCAGCCCCGAGGGACAGGGGGCCGGGGAGCTGTTTTTT
TRBV2	-	-	TRBJ2-7	CASSVDTEQYF	TGTGCCAGCAGTGTCGACACGGAGCAGTACTTC
TRBV10-3	TRBD1	few	TRBJ1-1	CAINPGGKAEAFF	TGTGCCATCAACCCAGGGGGGAAGGCTGAAGCTTTCTTT
TRBV6-5	-	-	TRBJ1-4	CASSPQGTIEKLFF	TGTGCCAGCAGTCCACAGGGCACGATCGAAAAACTGTTTTTT
TRBV5-1	-	-	TRBJ2-5	CASSLEAGGETQYF	TGCGCCAGCAGCTTGGAGGCAGGGGGGGAGACCCAGTACTTC
TRBV19	TRBD1	-	TRBJ1-5	CASTSGGQGGRDRPQHF	TGTGCCAGTACCTCAGGCGGACAGGGCGGACGAGATCGGCCCCAGCATTTT
TRBV2	-	-	TRBJ2-5	CASKGRVLQETQYF	TGTGCCAGCAAAGGCAGGGTCCTCCAAGAGACCCAGTACTTC
TRBV9	-	-	TRBJ1-5	CASSVGGRQPQHF	TGTGCCAGCAGCGTCGGGGGTCGGCAGCCCCAGCATTTT
TRBV5-1	-	-	TRBJ2-2	CASQGQNTGELFF	TGCGCCAGCCAGGGGCAGAACACCGGGGAGCTGTTTTTT
TRBV30	-	-	TRBJ2-3	CAWRIGVDTDTQYF	TGTGCCTGGAGAATTGGGGTCGACACAGATACGCAGTATTTT
TRBV7-2	-	-	TRBJ1-2	CASSLDGVGARYGYTF	TGTGCCAGCAGCTTAGATGGGGTGGGGGCTAGATATGGCTACACCTTC
TRBV29-1	-	-	TRBJ2-7	CSAAWGSDEQYF	TGCAGCGCCGCCTGGGGATCCGACGAGCAGTACTTC
TRBV5-1	-	once	TRBJ2-3	CASSLGQVTDTQYF	TGCGCCAGCAGCTTGGGACAGGTCACAGATACGCAGTATTTT
TRBV29-1	-	-	TRBJ2-7	CSVRGTVTYEQYF	TGCAGCGTAAGAGGGACGGTAACCTACGAGCAGTACTTC
TRBV18	TRBD1	-	TRBJ1-2	CASSPIGTGINYGYTF	TGTGCCAGCTCACCAATAGGGACAGGGATTAACTATGGCTACACCTTC
TRBV21-1	-	-	TRBJ2-5	CASSTPIPKTGLAGGTQETQYF	TGTGCCAGCAGCACCCCTATACCAAAAACCGGACTAGCGGGAGGGACCCAAGAGACCCAGTACTTC
TRBV5-6	TRBD1	-	TRBJ1-1	CASSLLDRDAIEAFF	TGTGCCAGCAGCCTTTTGGACAGGGACGCCATTGAAGCTTTCTTT
TRBV2	-	-	TRBJ2-1	CASSEQEGNEQFF	TGTGCCAGCAGTGAACAAGAAGGGAATGAGCAGTTCTTC
TRBV7-9	TRBD2	-	TRBJ2-5	CASSFGTSGSETQYF	TGTGCCAGCAGCTTCGGGACTAGCGGGAGTGAGACCCAGTACTTC
TRBV7-2	TRBD2	-	TRBJ2-2	CASSYLPLLAANTGELFF	TGTGCCAGCAGCTACCTCCCCTTACTAGCGGCGAACACCGGGGAGCTGTTTTTT
TRBV7-9	-	-	TRBJ1-1	CASSPTEVLGRKAFF	TGTGCCAGCAGCCCAACAGAGGTTTTAGGGCGCAAAGCTTTCTTT
TRBV7-3	TRBD2	-	TRBJ2-5	CASSPLGGKETQYF	TGTGCCAGCAGCCCCCTGGGGGGGAAAGAGACCCAGTACTTC
TRBV28	-	-	TRBJ1-2	CASSPAGVGNYGYTF	TGTGCCAGCAGTCCCGCGGGGGTGGGGAACTATGGCTACACCTTC
TRBV28	TRBD1	-	TRBJ2-6	CASSPPGQGYSGANVLTF	TGTGCCAGCAGCCCTCCCGGACAGGGTTACTCTGGGGCCAACGTCCTGACTTTC
TRBV19	-	-	TRBJ1-1	CASSSWLENTEAFF	TGTGCCAGTAGTTCTTGGTTGGAGAACACTGAAGCTTTCTTT
TRBV19	-	-	TRBJ2-7	CASSIPEAYEQYF	TGTGCCAGTAGTATACCGGAGGCCTACGAGCAGTACTTC
TRBV29-1	TRBD2	-	TRBJ2-3	CSVVAGGSPDTQYF	TGCAGCGTCGTAGCGGGAGGGTCCCCAGATACGCAGTATTTT
TRBV19	TRBD2	-	TRBJ2-1	CASSPLAGQDQFF	TGTGCCAGTAGTCCTTTAGCGGGGCAAGACCAGTTCTTC
TRBV2	TRBD2	-	TRBJ2-1	CASSEDSFLAGGDEQFF	TGTGCCAGCAGTGAAGATAGTTTCCTAGCGGGGGGTGATGAGCAGTTCTTC
TRBV10-1	TRBD1	-	TRBJ2-1	CASSDRGLNEQFF	TGCGCCAGCAGTGACAGGGGGTTAAATGAGCAGTTCTTC
TRBV14	-	-	TRBJ2-5	CASSPGGVGKETQYF	TGTGCCAGCAGCCCCGGGGGAGTTGGTAAGGAGACCCAGTACTTC
TRBV5-1	-	-	TRBJ2-6	CASSYRPSSGANVLTF	TGCGCCAGCAGCTACAGGCCCTCCTCTGGGGCCAACGTCCTGACTTTC
TRBV5-5	TRBD1	once	TRBJ1-1	CASSYRDRNTEAFF	TGTGCCAGCAGCTACCGGGACAGGAACACTGAAGCTTTCTTT
TRBV28	TRBD1	-	TRBJ1-1	CASSGGQGLGTEAFF	TGTGCCAGCAGTGGGGGACAGGGATTGGGGACTGAAGCTTTCTTT
TRBV11-2	-	-	TRBJ2-3	CASSLEGRASTDTQYF	TGTGCCAGCAGCTTAGAGGGCAGGGCAAGCACAGATACGCAGTATTTT
TRBV5-1	-	-	TRBJ2-4	CASNLGTIAKNIQYF	TGCGCCAGCAACCTCGGGACCATAGCCAAAAACATTCAGTACTTC
TRBV15	-	-	TRBJ1-3	CATSRDLGGAPSGNTIYF	TGTGCCACCAGCAGAGATCTGGGGGGGGCCCCCTCTGGAAACACCATATATTTT
TRBV6-5	-	-	TRBJ1-6	CASSYSGLQSPLHF	TGTGCCAGCAGTTACTCGGGACTCCAATCACCCCTCCACTTT
TRBV25-1	-	-	TRBJ1-1	CASSRGQTNTEAFF	TGTGCCAGCAGCAGAGGACAGACGAACACTGAAGCTTTCTTT
TRBV5-1	-	-	TRBJ2-1	CASSLYNEQFF	TGCGCCAGCAGCTTATACAATGAGCAGTTCTTC
TRBV11-2	TRBD1	-	TRBJ1-6	CASSSTGTGYSPLHF	TGTGCCAGCAGCTCCACCGGGACAGGATATTCACCCCTCCACTTT
TRBV5-6	TRBD1	-	TRBJ2-5	CASSKDRGETQYF	TGTGCCAGCAGCAAGGACAGGGGAGAGACCCAGTACTTC
TRBV10-3	-	few	TRBJ1-5	CAISDGDQPQHF	TGTGCCATCAGTGATGGAGATCAGCCCCAGCATTTT
TRBV5-1	TRBD2	-	TRBJ2-3	CASSFSGTSGGDTQYF	TGCGCCAGCAGCTTTTCCGGGACTAGCGGGGGAGATACGCAGTATTTT
TRBV6-5	-	-	TRBJ1-1	CASSLSSTEAFF	TGTGCCAGCAGCTTAAGCTCCACTGAAGCTTTCTTT
TRBV2	-	-	TRBJ2-5	CASSFLGPGETQYF	TGTGCCAGCAGTTTCTTGGGACCAGGAGAGACCCAGTACTTC
TRBV5-4	-	-	TRBJ1-2	CASRPKGGVGYGYTF	TGTGCCAGCAGACCGAAAGGAGGGGTCGGCTATGGCTACACCTTC
TRBV20-1	-	-	TRBJ2-5	CSAPLHETQYF	TGCAGTGCTCCCCTACACGAGACCCAGTACTTC
TRBV20-1	-	-	TRBJ2-4	CSARRKNIQYF	TGCAGTGCGAGGAGGAAAAACATTCAGTACTTC
TRBV30	TRBD1	-	TRBJ2-7	CAWGTVSYEQYF	TGTGCCTGGGGGACAGTCTCCTACGAGCAGTACTTC
TRBV18	-	-	TRBJ1-5	CASSAGTLGSNQPQHF	TGTGCCAGCTCAGCAGGGACTTTGGGAAGCAATCAGCCCCAGCATTTT
TRBV10-1	-	-	TRBJ2-2	CASSIGQRNTGELFF	TGCGCCAGCAGTATCGGACAGAGAAACACCGGGGAGCTGTTTTTT
TRBV11-2	-	-	TRBJ2-7	CASSVFSQQYF	TGTGCCAGCAGCGTTTTTAGTCAGCAGTACTTC